Sequencing of this T cell receptor beta chain was carried out in a study of CD8 T cells in ankylosing spondylitis. This clonotype occurred many times. Its antigen is unidentified. Quantitative 5'-RACE was performed with molecular barcodes, and it yielded the TCR beta libraries. In TCRdb, the 5' RACE reads were re-called with MiXCR into one record per CDR3 protein. This sample has hundreds of thousands of distinct CDR3 sequences, with around 8% found just once. The V gene end was trimmed by 3 bases and the J gene end by 7 bases; junction bases not matched to a gene: 6. The CDR3 is 14 residues long. Study-wide results and caveats: One TCR beta motif, made up of eight highly homologous variants, appeared characteristic of ankylosing spondylitis blood.

Sequenced sample: blood, either unsorted or a sorted T cell fraction (not recorded which). The rearrangement uses TRBV12-3 or TRBV12-4 and TRBJ1-5; TRBD1 aligns across 7 bases. This sequence was found in a female donor with ankylosing spondylitis or in good health (not recorded which). The chain's CDR3 is CASSLEGQRQPQHF. In DNA form, the CDR3 reads TGTGCCAGCAGTTTGGAGGGACAGAGGCAGCCCCAGCATTTT.